Shown below are 18 T cell receptor beta chains from a single sample sequenced in a study of regulatory T cells in long-lasting Graves disease. The sample's time point: newly diagnosed GD, antithyroid drugs for less than 3 months. Preparation of the TCR library used RNA extracted from PBMCs. Arm-PCR of CDR3 regions and iRepertoire HTBI primers were used to build TCR beta libraries. TCRdb fed the multiplex PCR reads into MiXCR, producing one record per CDR3 protein. The table has roughly 430,000 distinct CDR3 sequences, about 17% seen once. Separately, the same data were catalogued under a study of T cells in Graves' hyperthyroidism and ophthalmopathy.

Sequencing used peripheral blood mononuclear cells (PBMCs), obtained at new diagnosis, from a patient treated with antithyroid drugs. Receptor source: a woman in her twenties or thirties with Graves disease.

This clonotype appeared many times. V usage is TRBV10-1 and J usage is TRBJ1-1; the match to TRBD1 covers 9 bases. The V and J ends lost 4 bases and 4 bases, in that order; junction bases with no gene match: 4. Looked up from germline, CDR1 is WNHNN and CDR2 is SYGVQD (reference sequence). The CDR3 has 14 residues. The CDR3 reads CASSGGQGSTEAFF. The CDR3, as DNA: TGCGCCAGCAGTGGGGGACAGGGCAGCACTGAAGCTTTCTTT.

This clonotype showed up many times. The chain recombines TRBV28 with TRBJ2-7; weak D call: TRBD2 (6 bases). CDR1 MDHEN and CDR2 SYDVKM come from the germline V gene. The CDR3 loop spans 15 amino acids. V lost 3 bases and J 0 bases, leaving 12 bases between the germline ends. CDR3 nucleotide sequence: TGTGCCAGCAGTTTCGGGCTAGCGAGCTCCTACGAGCAGTACTTC. Translation gives CASSFGLASSYEQYF.

Many counts were recorded for this clonotype. The rearrangement links TRBV10-3 to TRBJ2-2, with D unclear. Trimming removed 0 bases from V and 3 bases from J, with 5 bases in between. The CDR3 has 14 amino acids. Looked up from germline, CDR1 is ENHRY and CDR2 is SYGVKD. CDR3 in DNA: TGTGCCATCAGTGAGTCAGAGGACACCGGGGAGCTGTTTTTT. Its translation: CAISESEDTGELFF.

The V and J genes are TRBV15 and TRBJ1-4, with a possible D match to TRBD1 (5 bases). The CDR3 is 14 residues long. Germline V gene data show CDR1 as LNHNV and CDR2 as YYDKDF (reference sequence). With 1 base removed from V and 10 bases from J, the gap between germline ends came to 13 bases. This CDR3 is CATSRAGTGGKLFF. The CDR3 nucleotides read TGTGCCACCAGCAGAGCGGGGACCGGGGGAAAACTGTTTTTT.

This clonotype has at least ten counts. The chain has TRBV5-1 and TRBJ2-3; D unclear. Germline V gene sequence: CDR1 SGHRS, CDR2 YFSETQ. Deletions cut 1 base from V and 1 base from J, with 7 bases between. This CDR3 is 14 amino acids long. The CDR3 DNA follows: TGCGCCAGCAGCTTGACAGCTGGCACAGATACGCAGTATTTT. It translates to CASSLTAGTDTQYF.

The V and J genes are TRBV7-9 and TRBJ2-3; TRBD2 aligns across 8 bases. CDR3 length equals 19 residues. V shed 7 bases and J 4 bases; nucleotides not matched to a gene: 22. The V gene's germline CDR1 is SEHNR and CDR2 FQNEAQ (reference sequence). The CDR3, as DNA: TGTGCCAGCAACGCGCTAGCGGGCCGAAAGGAAGGTGTTTCAGATACGCAGTATTTT. Translated: CASNALAGRKEGVSDTQYF.

This clonotype appeared a few times. The chain carries TRBV12-3 or TRBV12-4 and TRBJ2-2; 12 bases agree with TRBD2. This CDR3 spans 19 amino acids. Unmatched junction bases numbered 9, after V lost 2 bases and J lost 2 bases. This CDR3 reads CASSLSLLAGGINTGELFF. CDR3 in DNA: TGTGCCAGCAGTTTAAGTTTACTAGCGGGAGGAATAAACACCGGGGAGCTGTTTTTT.

This clonotype was recorded at least ten times. The rearrangement joins TRBV6-1 to TRBJ2-1; 8 nucleotides agree with TRBD1. The ends lost 8 bases at V and 5 bases at J; junction bases unmatched: 5. Looked up from germline, CDR1 is MNHNS and CDR2 is SASEGT. CDR3 size: 13 residues. CDR3 loop: CASEGQADNEQFF. The CDR3 DNA is TGTGCCAGCGAGGGACAGGCGGACAATGAGCAGTTCTTC.

Notes on this clonotype: A read error is the likely source, as a far larger clone sits one nucleotide away. Here the CDR3 omits its conserved ending phenylalanine or tryptophan, so a read error is the likely source. This chain connects TRBV6-2 or TRBV6-3 to TRBJ2-1; D remains ambiguous. The germline gives CDR1 MNHEY, CDR2 SVGEGT. V lost 5 bases to trimming and J lost 2 bases, with 22 bases between them. The CDR3 sequence is 18 residues long. The DNA of the CDR3 is TGTGCCAGCAGTGATCCCCCCCCTGTGTGGGTAGCCTACAATGAGCAGTTCCTC. It specifies CASSDPPPVWVAYNEQFL.

At least ten counts were recorded for this clonotype. The V gene is TRBV9, the J gene TRBJ2-1; 9 nucleotides align to TRBD2. This CDR3 is 15 amino acids long. Germline V gives CDR1 SGDLS, CDR2 YYNGEE. The V segment lost 7 bases and the J segment 6 bases; nucleotides outside the gene matches: 11. The CDR3 region has the DNA TGTGCCAGCGGTGGGGCGGGAGGGCCTGGCAATGAGCAGTTCTTC. Protein sequence: CASGGAGGPGNEQFF.

This clonotype has just a few counts. A much bigger clone sits one base away, suggesting this may be a read error. V gene TRBV28 combines with J gene TRBJ2-7; D possibly matches TRBD1 or TRBD2 (5 bases each). CDR1 and CDR2 (germline): MDHEN, SYDVKM. The V end lost 3 bases, the J end lost 2 bases, and 17 bases lay between the germline ends. The CDR3 is made up of 16 amino acids. CDR3 coding DNA: TGTGCCAGCAGTTTCCCGCCCGGGAAGGGGACCTACGAGCAGTACGTC. Translating gives CASSFPPGKGTYEQYV.

The J gene is TRBJ1-3, the V gene TRBV7-8; D uncertain. CDR1 is SGHVS and CDR2 is FQNEAQ in the germline V gene. The CDR3 is 16 residues long. Trimming stripped 1 base from V and 4 bases from J, with 14 bases between. CDR3 protein: CASSLVASLSGNTIYF. Here the CDR3 DNA reads TGTGCCAGCAGCTTAGTGGCCTCTCTCTCCGGAAACACCATATATTTT.

In this sample, this clonotype turned up many times. This chain connects TRBV28 to TRBJ2-1; D gene uncertain. CDR1 MDHEN and CDR2 SYDVKM come from the germline V gene. The CDR3 has 12 residues. The V and J ends lost 3 bases and 6 bases respectively, with 6 bases between them. The CDR3 DNA reads TGTGCCAGCAGTTTCCTATTCAATGAGCAGTTCTTC. This gives the protein CASSFLFNEQFF.

The sample holds many counts of this clonotype. This sequence joins TRBV14 and TRBJ2-7, with D possibly called TRBD1 or TRBD2 (5 bases each). The length of the CDR3 is 15 residues. Deletions cut 4 bases from V and 2 bases from J, with 15 bases between. Per the germline V gene, CDR1 is SGHDN and CDR2 is FVKESK. CDR3 nucleotide sequence: TGTGCCAGCAGCCGTTCCGAGGGGCCCACCTACGAGCAGTACTTC. This sequence encodes CASSRSEGPTYEQYF.

The chain couples TRBV30 to TRBJ1-6; no reliable D call. Germline V gene lookup returns CDR1 GTSNPN and CDR2 SVGIG (reference sequence). The CDR3 has 13 residues. V lost 1 base and J 8 bases, leaving 9 bases between the germline ends. The CDR3 coding sequence is TGTGCCTGGAGTGCCGCGTCGGATTCACCCCTCCACTTT. This encodes CAWSAASDSPLHF.

This clonotype was seen at least ten times. The chain couples TRBV6-2 or TRBV6-3 to TRBJ2-1; D is uncertain. Germline CDR1 MNHEY, CDR2 SVGEGT. The CDR3 covers 13 residues. With 3 bases removed from V and 10 bases from J, the gap between germline ends came to 13 bases. The CDR3 region has the DNA TGTGCCAGCAGTTATCCCAAAAATAGGGAGCAGTTCTTC. It encodes CASSYPKNREQFF.

This clonotype was detected many times. This chain links TRBV24-1 with TRBJ2-5; TRBD1 agrees at 8 bases. The CDR3 consists of 15 residues. The germline V gene encodes CDR1 KGHDR and CDR2 SFDVKD. The J segment lost 4 bases and the V segment lost 2 bases, leaving 5 bases of the junction unmatched. CDR3 residues: CATSDSGGEGETQYF. CDR3 in DNA: TGTGCCACCAGTGATTCAGGGGGCGAAGGAGAGACCCAGTACTTC.

There are many counts of this clonotype. J is TRBJ1-5 and V is TRBV6-5, with unresolved D. Germline CDR1 is MNHEY and CDR2 is SVGAGI. The CDR3 loop spans 13 amino acids. The V and J ends lost 0 bases and 6 bases respectively, with 6 bases between them. The CDR3 spells CASSYSVIQPQHF. For the CDR3, the DNA is TGTGCCAGCAGTTACTCAGTGATTCAGCCCCAGCATTTT.